The rows below give T cell receptor beta chains drawn from one sample of a study of blood T cell repertoires in COVID-19. Repertoires were generated with immunoSEQ multiplex PCR, while TCRdb's copy carries only in-frame clones and drops some. The sample comprises 150,000 to 200,000 clones, 74% of which are singletons, and around 3% rests with the top ten. Material for sequencing was peripheral blood. These receptors came from a woman of 80 years or more with acute or convalescent COVID-19. CDR3s include the opening cysteine and the closing phenylalanine or tryptophan. Fields, in order: V gene, clone size, D gene, J gene, CDR3 protein, CDR3 DNA. The D gene is left open where the match is weak. Clone size, where shown, is once, few, many, or a class for clones that have expanded.

v_gene: TRBV2
abundance: .
d_gene: .
j_gene: TRBJ2-3
CDR3aa: CASRALRAGDTQYF
CDR3nt: TGTGCCAGCAGGGCTCTTCGGGCGGGAGATACGCAGTATTTT

v_gene: TRBV15
abundance: .
d_gene: .
j_gene: TRBJ2-5
CDR3aa: CATQLSGTGETQYF
CDR3nt: TGTGCCACCCAACTATCTGGTACTGGGGAGACCCAGTACTTC

v_gene: TRBV19
abundance: .
d_gene: .
j_gene: TRBJ1-5
CDR3aa: CASSITPGDQPQHF
CDR3nt: TGTGCCAGTAGTATTACCCCAGGGGATCAGCCCCAGCATTTT

v_gene: TRBV4-1
abundance: .
d_gene: TRBD1
j_gene: TRBJ2-1
CDR3aa: CASSLTGTGSLNEQFF
CDR3nt: TGCGCCAGCAGTCTGACCGGGACAGGTTCCCTCAATGAGCAGTTCTTC

v_gene: TRBV5-1
abundance: many
d_gene: TRBD2
j_gene: TRBJ2-3
CDR3aa: CASSLGLAGEGTDTQYF
CDR3nt: TGCGCCAGCAGCTTGGGGCTAGCGGGAGAAGGAACAGATACGCAGTATTTT

v_gene: TRBV5-1
abundance: .
d_gene: .
j_gene: TRBJ2-7
CDR3aa: CASSFTGSGSEQYF
CDR3nt: TGCGCCAGCAGCTTTACGGGGAGTGGGTCCGAGCAGTACTTC

v_gene: TRBV7-3
abundance: .
d_gene: TRBD1
j_gene: TRBJ2-5
CDR3aa: CASSPLGQGVLETQYF
CDR3nt: TGTGCCAGCAGCCCACTGGGACAGGGGGTTTTAGAGACCCAGTACTTC

v_gene: TRBV28
abundance: .
d_gene: .
j_gene: TRBJ2-1
CDR3aa: CASSRGQGLREQFF
CDR3nt: TGTGCCAGCAGCCGAGGACAGGGACTACGGGAGCAGTTCTTC

v_gene: TRBV10-3
abundance: once
d_gene: .
j_gene: TRBJ2-3
CDR3aa: CATKGQGTDTQYF
CDR3nt: TGTGCCACCAAGGGGCAGGGCACAGATACGCAGTATTTT

v_gene: TRBV5-6
abundance: few
d_gene: TRBD2
j_gene: TRBJ2-7
CDR3aa: CASSWTSGFEQYF
CDR3nt: TGTGCCAGCAGCTGGACTAGCGGGTTCGAGCAGTACTTC

v_gene: TRBV18
abundance: .
d_gene: TRBD1
j_gene: TRBJ1-1
CDR3aa: CASLGTANTEAFF
CDR3nt: TGTGCCAGCCTAGGGACAGCGAACACTGAAGCTTTCTTT

v_gene: TRBV19
abundance: .
d_gene: TRBD1
j_gene: TRBJ1-5
CDR3aa: CASSMGQGTDQPQHF
CDR3nt: TGTGCCAGTAGTATGGGACAGGGAACCGATCAGCCCCAGCATTTT

v_gene: TRBV7-9
abundance: few
d_gene: TRBD1
j_gene: TRBJ1-3
CDR3aa: CASSPDRGPNYSGNTIYF
CDR3nt: TGTGCCAGCAGCCCGGACAGGGGGCCTAACTACTCTGGAAACACCATATATTTT

v_gene: TRBV3-1/TRBV3-2
abundance: .
d_gene: .
j_gene: TRBJ2-3
CDR3aa: CASSQIDTSTDTQYF
CDR3nt: TGTGCCAGCAGCCAGATCGACACTAGCACAGATACGCAGTATTTT

v_gene: TRBV28
abundance: .
d_gene: .
j_gene: TRBJ2-1
CDR3aa: CASSSITSTKFF
CDR3nt: TGTGCCAGCAGTTCCATAACTAGTACCAAGTTCTTC

v_gene: TRBV4-1
abundance: few
d_gene: TRBD1
j_gene: TRBJ1-2
CDR3aa: CASSHYRDRGYTF
CDR3nt: TGCGCCAGCAGCCACTACCGGGACAGGGGCTACACCTTC

v_gene: TRBV27
abundance: .
d_gene: TRBD2
j_gene: TRBJ2-1
CDR3aa: CASSLNMASGRVEQFF
CDR3nt: TGTGCCAGCAGTTTAAATATGGCTAGCGGGAGGGTTGAGCAGTTCTTC

v_gene: TRBV4-1
abundance: .
d_gene: TRBD2
j_gene: TRBJ2-7
CDR3aa: CASSQGELLAGGYEQYF
CDR3nt: TGCGCCAGCAGCCAAGGCGAGTTACTAGCGGGAGGTTACGAGCAGTACTTC

v_gene: TRBV27
abundance: .
d_gene: TRBD2
j_gene: TRBJ2-3
CDR3aa: CASSLIGLALTDTQYF
CDR3nt: TGTGCCAGCAGTTTAATAGGACTAGCTTTGACAGATACGCAGTATTTT

v_gene: TRBV5-3
abundance: .
d_gene: TRBD2
j_gene: TRBJ2-1
CDR3aa: CARSYGRGLAKWHEQFF
CDR3nt: TGTGCCAGAAGCTACGGCCGAGGACTAGCGAAATGGCATGAGCAGTTCTTC

v_gene: TRBV6-6
abundance: .
d_gene: .
j_gene: TRBJ1-2
CDR3aa: CASSDTGLNYGYTF
CDR3nt: TGTGCCAGCAGCGACACAGGACTAAACTATGGCTACACCTTC

v_gene: TRBV28
abundance: few
d_gene: TRBD2
j_gene: TRBJ2-2
CDR3aa: CASRLGLAANTGELFF
CDR3nt: TGTGCCAGCAGATTGGGACTAGCGGCGAACACCGGGGAGCTGTTTTTT

v_gene: TRBV28
abundance: .
d_gene: TRBD1
j_gene: TRBJ1-2
CDR3aa: CAMRTGDYGYTF
CDR3nt: TGTGCCATGCGGACAGGGGACTATGGCTACACCTTC

v_gene: TRBV5-4
abundance: .
d_gene: TRBD2
j_gene: TRBJ2-1
CDR3aa: CASSSVLGGSSYNEQFF
CDR3nt: TGTGCCAGCAGCTCCGTGCTAGGCGGGAGCTCCTACAATGAGCAGTTCTTC

v_gene: TRBV6-6
abundance: .
d_gene: .
j_gene: TRBJ1-1
CDR3aa: CASSPPLSGAEAFF
CDR3nt: TGTGCCAGCAGTCCCCCCCTTTCAGGGGCTGAAGCTTTCTTT

v_gene: TRBV7-9
abundance: .
d_gene: TRBD2
j_gene: TRBJ2-7
CDR3aa: CASSHWRERSGEQYF
CDR3nt: TGTGCCAGCAGCCACTGGCGGGAGAGATCGGGGGAGCAGTACTTC

v_gene: TRBV4-3
abundance: .
d_gene: TRBD1
j_gene: TRBJ1-6
CDR3aa: CASSQDGGQGRSPLHF
CDR3nt: TGCGCCAGCAGCCAAGATGGGGGACAGGGGAGATCACCCCTCCACTTT

v_gene: TRBV4-2
abundance: .
d_gene: TRBD2
j_gene: TRBJ2-4
CDR3aa: CASSQEVGGRSAKNIQYF
CDR3nt: TGTGCCAGCAGCCAAGAAGTGGGAGGGCGATCAGCCAAAAACATTCAGTACTTC

v_gene: TRBV11-2
abundance: .
d_gene: .
j_gene: TRBJ1-6
CDR3aa: CASSPPGSENSPLHF
CDR3nt: TGTGCCAGCAGCCCCCCCGGGAGCGAGAATTCACCCCTCCACTTT

v_gene: TRBV30
abundance: .
d_gene: TRBD1
j_gene: TRBJ2-3
CDR3aa: CAWSPGQATDTQYF
CDR3nt: TGTGCCTGGAGCCCGGGACAGGCTACAGATACGCAGTATTTT

v_gene: TRBV7-9
abundance: .
d_gene: .
j_gene: TRBJ2-3
CDR3aa: CASSFFRIAGTDTQYF
CDR3nt: TGTGCCAGCAGCTTTTTTCGAATAGCGGGCACAGATACGCAGTATTTT

v_gene: TRBV28
abundance: .
d_gene: .
j_gene: TRBJ2-7
CDR3aa: CASSLQGLEQYF
CDR3nt: TGTGCCAGCAGTTTACAGGGCCTCGAGCAGTACTTC

v_gene: TRBV27
abundance: few
d_gene: .
j_gene: TRBJ2-7
CDR3aa: CASSRRNDYEQYF
CDR3nt: TGTGCCAGCAGCCGTAGAAACGATTACGAGCAGTACTTC

v_gene: TRBV4-1
abundance: few
d_gene: .
j_gene: TRBJ2-2
CDR3aa: CASSALLLAANTGELFF
CDR3nt: TGCGCCAGCAGCGCGCTCCTCCTCGCGGCGAACACCGGGGAGCTGTTTTTT

v_gene: TRBV18
abundance: few
d_gene: .
j_gene: TRBJ2-1
CDR3aa: CASSNQQHNEQFF
CDR3nt: TGTGCCAGCTCTAACCAACAGCACAATGAGCAGTTCTTC

v_gene: TRBV2
abundance: .
d_gene: .
j_gene: TRBJ2-3
CDR3aa: CASRARPQTQYF
CDR3nt: TGTGCCAGCAGGGCTAGGCCGCAGACGCAGTATTTT

v_gene: TRBV7-9
abundance: .
d_gene: .
j_gene: TRBJ1-6
CDR3aa: CASSFRSVSNSYNSPLHF
CDR3nt: TGTGCCAGCAGCTTCCGATCTGTCAGTAACTCCTATAATTCACCCCTCCACTTT

v_gene: TRBV20-1
abundance: .
d_gene: .
j_gene: TRBJ2-3
CDR3aa: CSASSAGGTDTQYF
CDR3nt: TGCAGTGCTAGTTCGGCCGGAGGAACAGATACGCAGTATTTT

v_gene: TRBV3-1/TRBV3-2
abundance: .
d_gene: TRBD2
j_gene: TRBJ2-1
CDR3aa: CASSQEAGVYNEQFF
CDR3nt: TGTGCCAGCAGCCAAGAAGCGGGAGTCTACAATGAGCAGTTCTTC

v_gene: TRBV7-2
abundance: .
d_gene: .
j_gene: TRBJ1-2
CDR3aa: CASSEDYLNYGYTF
CDR3nt: TGTGCCAGCAGCGAGGATTATCTTAACTATGGCTACACCTTC

v_gene: TRBV7-9
abundance: few
d_gene: TRBD2
j_gene: TRBJ2-1
CDR3aa: CASSSRGGERYNEQFF
CDR3nt: TGTGCCAGCAGCTCTCGTGGGGGGGAACGATACAATGAGCAGTTCTTC

v_gene: TRBV6-5
abundance: .
d_gene: .
j_gene: TRBJ1-5
CDR3aa: CASRRTFNQPQHF
CDR3nt: TGTGCCAGCAGGCGGACATTCAATCAGCCCCAGCATTTT

v_gene: TRBV7-8
abundance: many
d_gene: TRBD1
j_gene: TRBJ1-2
CDR3aa: CASSRTGRHGYTF
CDR3nt: TGTGCCAGCAGCCGGACAGGCCGACATGGCTACACCTTC

v_gene: TRBV6-5
abundance: .
d_gene: .
j_gene: TRBJ1-5
CDR3aa: CASSYDGGFQPQHF
CDR3nt: TGTGCCAGCAGTTACGATGGCGGGTTCCAGCCCCAGCATTTT

v_gene: TRBV5-1
abundance: .
d_gene: TRBD1
j_gene: TRBJ2-2
CDR3aa: CASSWGQGLPGELFF
CDR3nt: TGCGCCAGCAGCTGGGGACAGGGTCTACCCGGGGAGCTGTTTTTT

v_gene: TRBV3-1/TRBV3-2
abundance: .
d_gene: TRBD1
j_gene: TRBJ2-7
CDR3aa: CASRDRERYEQYF
CDR3nt: TGTGCCAGCCGGGACAGGGAACGCTACGAGCAGTACTTC

v_gene: TRBV5-4
abundance: .
d_gene: .
j_gene: TRBJ2-3
CDR3aa: CASSLSYTDTQYF
CDR3nt: TGTGCCAGCAGCTTGAGCTACACAGATACGCAGTATTTT

v_gene: TRBV9
abundance: .
d_gene: TRBD2
j_gene: TRBJ2-2
CDR3aa: CASSLSGRASTGELFF
CDR3nt: TGTGCCAGCAGCCTTAGCGGGAGGGCCAGCACCGGGGAGCTGTTTTTT

v_gene: TRBV24-1
abundance: .
d_gene: TRBD1
j_gene: TRBJ2-7
CDR3aa: CATSDPDRRKQYF
CDR3nt: TGTGCCACCAGTGACCCGGACAGGAGAAAGCAGTACTTC